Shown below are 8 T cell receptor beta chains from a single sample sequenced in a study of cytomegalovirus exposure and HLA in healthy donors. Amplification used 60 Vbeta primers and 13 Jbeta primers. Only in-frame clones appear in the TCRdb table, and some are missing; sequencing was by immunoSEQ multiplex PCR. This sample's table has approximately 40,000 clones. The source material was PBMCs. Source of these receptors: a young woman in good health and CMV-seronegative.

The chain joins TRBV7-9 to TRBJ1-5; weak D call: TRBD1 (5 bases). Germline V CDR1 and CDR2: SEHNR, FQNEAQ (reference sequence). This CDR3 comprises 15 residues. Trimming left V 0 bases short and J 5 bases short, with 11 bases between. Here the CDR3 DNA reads TGTGCCAGCAGCTTAGCGGGAGGGGACGATCAGCCCCAGCATTTT. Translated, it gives CASSLAGGDDQPQHF.

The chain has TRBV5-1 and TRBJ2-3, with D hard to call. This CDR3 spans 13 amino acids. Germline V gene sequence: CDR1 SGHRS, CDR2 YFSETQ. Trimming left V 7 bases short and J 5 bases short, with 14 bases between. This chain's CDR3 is CASGRTLQDTQYF. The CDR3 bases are TGCGCCAGCGGCAGAACCCTTCAAGATACGCAGTATTTT. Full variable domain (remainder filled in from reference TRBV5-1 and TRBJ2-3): KAGVTQTPRYLIKTRGQQVTLSCSPISGHRSVSWYQQTPGQGLQFLFEYFSETQRNKGNFPGRFSGRQFSNSRSEMNVSTLELGDSALYLCASGRTLQDTQYFGPGTRLTVL.

The CDR3 spells CASNSDGGDEKLFF. The CDR3 nucleotides are TGTGCCAGCAACTCGGACGGAGGCGATGAAAAACTGTTTTTT. The chain recombines TRBV28 with TRBJ1-4; D gene ambiguous. Trimming took off 7 bases at V and 6 bases at J, with 15 bases between the two ends. This CDR3 has 14 residues. CDR1 is MDHEN and CDR2 is SYDVKM in the germline V gene.

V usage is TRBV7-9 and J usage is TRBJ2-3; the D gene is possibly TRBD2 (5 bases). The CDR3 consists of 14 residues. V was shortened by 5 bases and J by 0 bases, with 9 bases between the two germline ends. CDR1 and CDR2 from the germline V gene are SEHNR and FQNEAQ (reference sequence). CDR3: CASSGSGSTDTQYF. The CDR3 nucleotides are TGTGCCAGCAGCGGCAGCGGTAGCACAGATACGCAGTATTTT.

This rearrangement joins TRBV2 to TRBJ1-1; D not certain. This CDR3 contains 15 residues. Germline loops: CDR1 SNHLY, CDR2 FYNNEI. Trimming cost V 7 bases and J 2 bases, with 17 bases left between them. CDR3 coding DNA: TGTGCCAGCACCGCGGCCCACAATATCAACACTGAAGCTTTCTTT. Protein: CASTAAHNINTEAFF.

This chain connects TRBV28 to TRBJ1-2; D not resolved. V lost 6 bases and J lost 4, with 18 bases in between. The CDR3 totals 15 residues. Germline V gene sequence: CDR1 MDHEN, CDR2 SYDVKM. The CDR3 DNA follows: TGTGCCAGCAGCCCGCGTAGCACCCTTGGCTATGGCTACACCTTC. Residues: CASSPRSTLGYGYTF.

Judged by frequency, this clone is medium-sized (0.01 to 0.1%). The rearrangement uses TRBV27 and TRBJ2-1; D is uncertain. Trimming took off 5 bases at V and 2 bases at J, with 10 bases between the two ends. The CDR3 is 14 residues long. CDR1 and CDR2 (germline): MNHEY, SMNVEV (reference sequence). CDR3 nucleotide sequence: TGTGCCAGCAGTATAGTATCTCCCTACAATGAGCAGTTCTTC. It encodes CASSIVSPYNEQFF.

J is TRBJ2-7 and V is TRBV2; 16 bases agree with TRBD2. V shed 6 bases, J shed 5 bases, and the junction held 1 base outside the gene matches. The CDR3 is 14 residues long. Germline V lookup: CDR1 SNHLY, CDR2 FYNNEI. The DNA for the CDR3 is TGTGCCAGCAGGGGACTAGCGGGAGGGAACGAGCAGTACTTC. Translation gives CASRGLAGGNEQYF.